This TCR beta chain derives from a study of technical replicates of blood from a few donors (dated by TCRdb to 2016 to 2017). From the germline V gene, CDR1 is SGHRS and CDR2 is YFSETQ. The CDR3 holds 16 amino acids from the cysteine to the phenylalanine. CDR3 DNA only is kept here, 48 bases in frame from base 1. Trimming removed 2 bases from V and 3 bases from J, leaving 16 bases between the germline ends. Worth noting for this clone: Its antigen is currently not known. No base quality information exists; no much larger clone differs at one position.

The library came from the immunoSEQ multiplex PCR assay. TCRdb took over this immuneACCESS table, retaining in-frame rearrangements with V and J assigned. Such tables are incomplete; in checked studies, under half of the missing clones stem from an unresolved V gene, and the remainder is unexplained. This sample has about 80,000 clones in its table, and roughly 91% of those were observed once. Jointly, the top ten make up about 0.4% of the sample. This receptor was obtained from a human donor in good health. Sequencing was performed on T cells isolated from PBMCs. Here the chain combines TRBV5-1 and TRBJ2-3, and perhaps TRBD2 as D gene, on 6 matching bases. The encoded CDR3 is CASSFLPGTRTDTQYF. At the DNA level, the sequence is TGCGCCAGCAGCTTCTTGCCCGGGACTCGGACAGATACGCAGTATTTT.